These T cell receptor beta chains were read from a single sample in a study of spatial heterogeneity in lung cancer. From the 5' RACE reads, TCRdb called clonotypes with MiXCR, one entry per CDR3 protein. This sample has fewer than 45,000 distinct CDR3 sequences, with about 10% found just once. Sequences were derived from PBMCs, sampled at follow-up. These receptors were taken from a female donor with early-stage non-small cell lung cancer. The CDR3 runs from the conserved cysteine through the conserved F or W. A D gene is named only where the DNA matches it firmly. Size tells how often a clone was seen (once, few, many) or the class of an expanded clone, and some rows leave it out.

clone size: .; J gene: TRBJ2-5; D gene: .; V gene: TRBV6-6; CDR3 protein: CASTQQYGETQYF; CDR3 DNA: TGTGCCAGCACCCAACAGTACGGCGAGACCCAGTACTTC
clone size: few; J gene: TRBJ2-7; D gene: .; V gene: TRBV10-3; CDR3 protein: CAGSTGSSYEQYF; CDR3 DNA: TGTGCCGGGTCCACGGGGTCCTCCTACGAGCAGTACTTC
clone size: many; J gene: TRBJ1-1; D gene: .; V gene: TRBV10-3; CDR3 protein: CAISESNTEAFF; CDR3 DNA: TGTGCCATCAGTGAGTCGAACACTGAAGCTTTCTTT
clone size: medium-sized; J gene: TRBJ2-1; D gene: .; V gene: TRBV12-3/TRBV12-4; CDR3 protein: CASTQGGSYNEQFF; CDR3 DNA: TGTGCCAGCACCCAGGGGGGGTCCTACAATGAGCAGTTCTTC
clone size: .; J gene: TRBJ2-5; D gene: .; V gene: TRBV11-2; CDR3 protein: CASSQTRARETQYF; CDR3 DNA: TGTGCCAGCAGCCAGACGAGGGCCCGGGAGACCCAGTACTTC
clone size: .; J gene: TRBJ2-3; D gene: TRBD2; V gene: TRBV7-2; CDR3 protein: CASSPGLGTDTQYF; CDR3 DNA: TGTGCCAGCAGCCCCGGACTAGGCACAGATACGCAGTATTTT
clone size: .; J gene: TRBJ2-3; D gene: .; V gene: TRBV7-9; CDR3 protein: CASLNSVTDTQYF; CDR3 DNA: TGTGCCAGCCTAAACTCCGTCACAGATACGCAGTATTTT
clone size: many; J gene: TRBJ1-6; D gene: .; V gene: TRBV7-9; CDR3 protein: CASSLARFLYNSPLHF; CDR3 DNA: TGTGCCAGCAGCTTAGCGAGGTTTCTATATAATTCACCCCTCCACTTT
clone size: few; J gene: TRBJ1-5; D gene: .; V gene: TRBV10-3; CDR3 protein: CAITSDPINQPQHF; CDR3 DNA: TGTGCCATCACTTCAGACCCAATCAATCAGCCCCAGCATTTT
clone size: .; J gene: TRBJ2-2; D gene: TRBD1; V gene: TRBV28; CDR3 protein: CASIQGGVTGELFF; CDR3 DNA: TGTGCCAGCATACAGGGGGGTGTGACCGGGGAGCTGTTTTTT
clone size: .; J gene: TRBJ1-4; D gene: .; V gene: TRBV27; CDR3 protein: CASMSRGPKRSATNEKLFF; CDR3 DNA: TGTGCCAGCATGTCCCGGGGCCCAAAAAGGTCGGCAACTAATGAAAAACTGTTTTTT
clone size: .; J gene: TRBJ2-1; D gene: TRBD2; V gene: TRBV30; CDR3 protein: CAWSGALAGFYNEQFF; CDR3 DNA: TGTGCCTGGAGCGGGGCGCTAGCGGGATTCTACAATGAGCAGTTCTTC
clone size: few; J gene: TRBJ1-5; D gene: .; V gene: TRBV5-8; CDR3 protein: CASSLGQLNQPQHF; CDR3 DNA: TGTGCCAGCAGCTTAGGGCAGCTTAATCAGCCCCAGCATTTT
clone size: many; J gene: TRBJ1-5; D gene: TRBD1; V gene: TRBV6-2/TRBV6-3; CDR3 protein: CASRSGQGSIQPQHF; CDR3 DNA: TGTGCCAGCAGGTCCGGACAGGGTTCGATTCAGCCCCAGCATTTT
clone size: many; J gene: TRBJ2-4; D gene: .; V gene: TRBV7-8; CDR3 protein: CASSAPEDGYIQYF; CDR3 DNA: TGTGCCAGCAGCGCACCCGAAGACGGGTACATTCAGTACTTC
clone size: many; J gene: TRBJ1-5; D gene: .; V gene: TRBV7-9; CDR3 protein: CASSLDASFNQPQHF; CDR3 DNA: TGTGCCAGCAGCTTGGACGCATCTTTCAATCAGCCCCAGCATTTT
clone size: many; J gene: TRBJ2-4; D gene: .; V gene: TRBV15; CDR3 protein: CATSRGSGGDIQYF; CDR3 DNA: TGTGCCACCAGCAGGGGTTCGGGGGGCGACATTCAGTACTTC
clone size: many; J gene: TRBJ1-2; D gene: .; V gene: TRBV7-9; CDR3 protein: CASSLPVAAGYTF; CDR3 DNA: TGTGCCAGCAGCTTACCGGTCGCGGCTGGCTACACCTTC
clone size: .; J gene: TRBJ2-6; D gene: .; V gene: TRBV15; CDR3 protein: CATSRGGLSSGANVLTF; CDR3 DNA: TGTGCCACCAGCAGAGGGGGCCTCAGCTCTGGGGCCAACGTCCTGACTTTC
clone size: .; J gene: TRBJ2-1; D gene: .; V gene: TRBV23-1; CDR3 protein: CASSQCAGPTYNEQFF; CDR3 DNA: TGCGCCAGCAGTCAATGTGCAGGGCCCACCTACAATGAGCAGTTCTTC
clone size: many; J gene: TRBJ2-2; D gene: .; V gene: TRBV6-5; CDR3 protein: CASSYSAGARNTGELFF; CDR3 DNA: TGTGCCAGCAGTTACTCCGCTGGGGCACGGAACACCGGGGAGCTGTTTTTT
clone size: few; J gene: TRBJ2-7; D gene: .; V gene: TRBV19; CDR3 protein: CASSILPSAAYEQYF; CDR3 DNA: TGTGCCAGTAGTATTCTACCTAGCGCCGCCTACGAGCAGTACTTC
clone size: .; J gene: TRBJ1-2; D gene: TRBD1; V gene: TRBV5-1; CDR3 protein: CASSLEGQDIYGYTF; CDR3 DNA: TGCGCCAGCAGCTTGGAAGGACAGGACATCTATGGCTACACCTTC
clone size: .; J gene: TRBJ1-5; D gene: .; V gene: TRBV10-3; CDR3 protein: CAISADLGNQPQHF; CDR3 DNA: TGTGCCATCAGTGCGGACTTAGGGAATCAGCCCCAGCATTTT
clone size: many; J gene: TRBJ1-6; D gene: .; V gene: TRBV3-1; CDR3 protein: CASSQDGWGREYSPLHF; CDR3 DNA: TGTGCCAGCAGCCAAGATGGTTGGGGGAGGGAATATTCACCCCTCCACTTT
clone size: few; J gene: TRBJ2-3; D gene: .; V gene: TRBV3-1; CDR3 protein: CASSLWTARSTDTQYF; CDR3 DNA: TGTGCCAGCAGCCTTTGGACAGCTCGGAGCACAGATACGCAGTATTTT
clone size: .; J gene: TRBJ2-7; D gene: TRBD2; V gene: TRBV20-1; CDR3 protein: CSASHRGLAIGEQYF; CDR3 DNA: TGCAGTGCTAGCCACCGCGGACTAGCGATCGGCGAGCAGTACTTC
clone size: many; J gene: TRBJ2-1; D gene: TRBD1; V gene: TRBV14; CDR3 protein: CASSPGDRAYNEQFF; CDR3 DNA: TGTGCCAGCAGCCCCGGGGACAGGGCTTACAATGAGCAGTTCTTC
clone size: many; J gene: TRBJ2-7; D gene: .; V gene: TRBV13; CDR3 protein: CASSLVNEQYF; CDR3 DNA: TGTGCCAGCAGCTTAGTCAACGAGCAGTACTTC
clone size: few; J gene: TRBJ1-2; D gene: .; V gene: TRBV5-6; CDR3 protein: CASSFASRGEMGYGYTF; CDR3 DNA: TGTGCCAGCAGCTTTGCTTCTCGGGGCGAGATGGGCTATGGCTACACCTTC
clone size: few; J gene: TRBJ1-1; D gene: .; V gene: TRBV7-9; CDR3 protein: CASSLRVPRSRETEAFF; CDR3 DNA: TGTGCCAGCAGCTTACGGGTCCCCCGTTCCCGGGAGACTGAAGCTTTCTTT
clone size: few; J gene: TRBJ2-7; D gene: .; V gene: TRBV4-1; CDR3 protein: CASSQDQDTVYEQYF; CDR3 DNA: TGCGCCAGCAGCCAAGATCAAGACACCGTCTACGAGCAGTACTTC
clone size: many; J gene: TRBJ2-7; D gene: .; V gene: TRBV7-2; CDR3 protein: CASSLGPQGSGEQYF; CDR3 DNA: TGTGCCAGCAGCTTAGGGCCACAGGGCTCGGGGGAGCAGTACTTC
clone size: few; J gene: TRBJ1-1; D gene: .; V gene: TRBV28; CDR3 protein: CASWAGYEAFF; CDR3 DNA: TGTGCCAGTTGGGCCGGTTATGAAGCTTTCTTT
clone size: many; J gene: TRBJ2-1; D gene: TRBD2; V gene: TRBV18; CDR3 protein: CASSARTSELSEQFF; CDR3 DNA: TGTGCCAGCTCAGCCCGGACTAGCGAATTGAGTGAGCAGTTCTTC
clone size: many; J gene: TRBJ1-1; D gene: .; V gene: TRBV18; CDR3 protein: CASSVRRGSDTEAFF; CDR3 DNA: TGTGCCAGCTCGGTCCGTCGGGGTTCGGACACTGAAGCTTTCTTT
clone size: few; J gene: TRBJ2-3; D gene: .; V gene: TRBV20-1; CDR3 protein: CSARDRIGGDTQYF; CDR3 DNA: TGCAGTGCTAGAGATCGAATTGGGGGAGATACGCAGTATTTT
clone size: many; J gene: TRBJ1-3; D gene: TRBD1; V gene: TRBV7-2; CDR3 protein: CASSLEWQGAGNTIYF; CDR3 DNA: TGTGCCAGCAGCTTAGAGTGGCAGGGGGCTGGAAACACCATATATTTT
clone size: once; J gene: TRBJ1-2; D gene: .; V gene: TRBV3-1; CDR3 protein: CASSLGQIYGYTF; CDR3 DNA: TGTGCCAGCAGCCTTGGACAGATCTATGGCTACACCTTC
clone size: many; J gene: TRBJ1-5; D gene: .; V gene: TRBV28; CDR3 protein: CASSLFRGHEPQHF; CDR3 DNA: TGTGCCAGCAGTTTATTCCGGGGCCATGAACCCCAGCATTTT
clone size: many; J gene: TRBJ2-3; D gene: .; V gene: TRBV5-1; CDR3 protein: CASSLTFITDTQYF; CDR3 DNA: TGCGCCAGCAGCTTGACCTTTATCACAGATACGCAGTATTTT
clone size: .; J gene: TRBJ2-3; D gene: TRBD2; V gene: TRBV9; CDR3 protein: CASSGLAGADTQYF; CDR3 DNA: TGTGCCAGCAGCGGACTAGCGGGGGCAGATACGCAGTATTTT
clone size: many; J gene: TRBJ2-3; D gene: TRBD1; V gene: TRBV7-3; CDR3 protein: CASSQGASRTDTQYF; CDR3 DNA: TGTGCCAGCAGCCAGGGGGCTAGTAGGACAGATACGCAGTATTTT
clone size: .; J gene: TRBJ2-3; D gene: .; V gene: TRBV7-2; CDR3 protein: CASSPGAGPTDTQYF; CDR3 DNA: TGTGCCAGCAGCCCAGGAGCGGGTCCCACAGATACGCAGTATTTT
clone size: few; J gene: TRBJ2-1; D gene: TRBD2; V gene: TRBV29-1; CDR3 protein: CSGLLAGAYNEQFF; CDR3 DNA: TGCAGCGGCTTACTAGCGGGAGCCTACAATGAGCAGTTCTTC
clone size: few; J gene: TRBJ2-2; D gene: TRBD1; V gene: TRBV7-2; CDR3 protein: CASSPSGDRNTGELFF; CDR3 DNA: TGTGCCAGCAGCCCCTCAGGGGACAGGAACACCGGGGAGCTGTTTTTT
clone size: many; J gene: TRBJ2-2; D gene: .; V gene: TRBV28; CDR3 protein: CASIGGNTGELFF; CDR3 DNA: TGTGCCAGCATCGGGGGGAACACCGGGGAGCTGTTTTTT
clone size: few; J gene: TRBJ1-2; D gene: .; V gene: TRBV5-1; CDR3 protein: CASSAGDYGYTF; CDR3 DNA: TGCGCCAGCAGCGCCGGGGACTATGGCTACACCTTC
clone size: .; J gene: TRBJ2-5; D gene: TRBD2; V gene: TRBV7-2; CDR3 protein: CASSITGGGEETQYF; CDR3 DNA: TGTGCCAGCAGCATCACTGGCGGGGGGGAAGAGACCCAGTACTTC
clone size: many; J gene: TRBJ2-3; D gene: .; V gene: TRBV7-2; CDR3 protein: CASSLRVGGPDTQYF; CDR3 DNA: TGTGCCAGCAGCCTAAGGGTGGGGGGACCAGATACGCAGTATTTT